What follows describes a single T cell receptor beta chain. V was clipped by 0 bases and J by 5 bases, with 5 bases between them. This CDR3 spans 12 amino acids. Germline V gene lookup returns CDR1 SGHNT and CDR2 YYREEE (reference sequence). These data originate in a study of blood T cell repertoires in COVID-19. Study-level background: Samples representing acute and convalescent COVID-19 were sourced from the United States, Italy and Spain. T cells, B-cell-depleted T cells, or PBMCs supplied cDNA or gDNA.

The Seattle patients joined while their infection was active and were tracked longitudinally afterward. TCRdb keeps only in-frame clones here, not all; method: immunoSEQ multiplex PCR. The sample yields some 180,000 clones, 80% to 85% seen once. J is TRBJ1-1 and V is TRBV5-4; D unresolved. Sequencing was carried out using peripheral blood. The source is a middle-aged woman with COVID-19, enrolled during active disease. CDR3 residues: CASSLARTEAFF. Here the CDR3 DNA reads TGTGCCAGCAGCTTGGCGAGAACTGAAGCTTTCTTT.